Presented here are 10 T cell receptor beta chains from one specimen sequenced in a study of OX40 agonist ivuxolimab in advanced cancers. Only in-frame clones appear in the TCRdb table, and some are missing; sequencing was by immunoSEQ multiplex PCR. The sample holds 25,000 to 30,000 clones, more than 65% seen once. The sample in question was CD4+ or CD8+ T cells sorted from blood, obtained in a trial of the OX40 agonist ivuxolimab. These TCRs come from an adult with an advanced solid tumor such as melanoma, head and neck, liver or kidney cancer.

By proportion, this clone is medium-sized. V usage is TRBV9 and J usage is TRBJ1-1; D remains ambiguous. V was cut by 4 bases and J by 0 bases, with 19 bases left in between. This CDR3 is 17 amino acids long. Germline V gives CDR1 SGDLS, CDR2 YYNGEE. The CDR3: CASSLGPQKELNTEAFF. CDR3 nucleotide sequence: TGTGCCAGCAGCCTTGGGCCTCAAAAGGAACTGAACACTGAAGCTTTCTTT.

J is TRBJ2-7 and V is TRBV13; TRBD2 aligns across 12 bases. Losses at the gene ends were 6 bases for V and 5 bases for J; bases not matched to a gene: 5. Germline values: CDR1 PRHDT, CDR2 FYEKMQ (reference sequence). This CDR3 has 14 residues. CDR3 coding DNA: TGTGCCAGCAGTCGGACTAGCGGGGTCAACGAGCAGTACTTC. Translating it yields CASSRTSGVNEQYF. Full variable domain (outside the CDR3, taken from reference TRBV13 and TRBJ2-7): AAGVIQSPRHLIKEKRETATLKCYPIPRHDTVYWYQQGPGQDPQFLISFYEKMQSDKGSIPDRFSAQQFSDYHSELNMSSLELGDSALYFCASSRTSGVNEQYFGPGTRLTVT.

J is TRBJ2-5 and V is TRBV18; tentatively, D is TRBD1 (6 bases). Germline V gene data show CDR1 as KGHSH and CDR2 as LQKENI. The CDR3 spans 17 residues. V lost 0 bases and J 1 base, leaving 15 bases between the germline ends. The DNA of the CDR3 is TGTGCCAGCTCACCACCGGGTAGGGGGAGAGGCCAAGAGACCCAGTACTTC. Amino acid sequence: CASSPPGRGRGQETQYF.

J is TRBJ2-5 and V is TRBV4-3; D ambiguous. The V end lost 0 bases, the J end lost 4 bases, and 9 bases lay between the germline ends. Germline-derived CDR1 and CDR2 are LGHNA and YSLEER. The CDR3 spans 14 residues. The CDR3 loop reads CASSQDGSGETQYF. CDR3 coding DNA: TGCGCCAGCAGCCAAGATGGGTCGGGAGAGACCCAGTACTTC.

Note on this clone: A read error may produce the germline difference seen at one junction end. This rearrangement joins TRBV6-1 to TRBJ2-2; D gene ambiguous. This CDR3 spans 14 amino acids. Germline CDR1 and CDR2: MNHNS and SASEGT. The CDR3 sequence is CASSVRQNTGELFF. CDR3 nucleotide sequence: TGTGCAAGCAGCGTTAGGCAGAACACCGGGGAGCTGTTTTTT.

The count of this clone is one. The chain carries TRBV7-9 and TRBJ2-7, with TRBD2 identical over 8 bases. Germline CDR1 is SEHNR and CDR2 is FQNEAQ (reference sequence). V dropped 0 bases and J dropped 2; count of bases not matched to a gene: 6. This CDR3 region has 16 residues. CDR3: CASSLAAGGPTYEQYF. As DNA, the CDR3 is TGTGCCAGCAGCTTAGCCGCGGGGGGACCAACCTACGAGCAGTACTTC.

This chain joins TRBV6-5 and TRBJ2-2; 7 bases agree with TRBD1. The CDR3 is 14 residues long. Per the germline V gene, CDR1 is MNHEY and CDR2 is SVGAGI. With V trimmed by 4 bases and J by 7 bases, 6 bases remained unmatched. This chain's CDR3 is CASSWTGFLGELFF. The CDR3 DNA sequence: TGTGCCAGCAGTTGGACAGGCTTCCTCGGGGAGCTGTTTTTT.

This chain uses TRBV10-3 with TRBJ2-2, with 9 positions matching TRBD1. Looked up from germline, CDR1 is ENHRY and CDR2 is SYGVKD. This CDR3 has 14 amino acids. Trimming took 8 bases from V and 4 from J; bases not matched to a gene: 5. DNA for the CDR3: TGTGCCATCGAACAGGGGGCTCGCACCGGGGAGCTGTTTTTT. This encodes CAIEQGARTGELFF.

A few counts support this clone. The junction shows a germline mismatch at one end, possibly a read error. This chain uses TRBV7-7 with TRBJ1-5; 7 bases agree with TRBD1. The CDR3 loop spans 16 amino acids. Per the germline V gene, CDR1 is SSHAT and CDR2 is FNYEAQ (reference sequence). CDR3 region: CASSCTPGQSNQPQHF. As DNA, the CDR3 is TGTGCTAGCAGCTGTACGCCGGGACAGAGCAATCAGCCCCAGCATTTT.

V gene TRBV5-4 combines with J gene TRBJ1-5; D is possibly TRBD1 (6 bases). Trimming pared 4 bases from V and 5 bases from J, leaving 19 bases between. In germline, CDR1 is SGHNT, CDR2 YYREEE (reference sequence). The CDR3 is 16 amino acids. The CDR3 coding sequence is TGTGCCAGCAGCCAAGAAGGGGGAACGGGGGATCAGCCCCAGCATTTT. Protein: CASSQEGGTGDQPQHF. Complete variable domain (other parts from reference TRBV5-4 and TRBJ1-5): ETGVTQSPTHLIKTRGQQVTLRCSSQSGHNTVSWYQQALGQGPQFIFQYYREEENGRGNFPPRFSGLQFPNYSSELNVNALELDDSALYLCASSQEGGTGDQPQHFGDGTRLSIL.